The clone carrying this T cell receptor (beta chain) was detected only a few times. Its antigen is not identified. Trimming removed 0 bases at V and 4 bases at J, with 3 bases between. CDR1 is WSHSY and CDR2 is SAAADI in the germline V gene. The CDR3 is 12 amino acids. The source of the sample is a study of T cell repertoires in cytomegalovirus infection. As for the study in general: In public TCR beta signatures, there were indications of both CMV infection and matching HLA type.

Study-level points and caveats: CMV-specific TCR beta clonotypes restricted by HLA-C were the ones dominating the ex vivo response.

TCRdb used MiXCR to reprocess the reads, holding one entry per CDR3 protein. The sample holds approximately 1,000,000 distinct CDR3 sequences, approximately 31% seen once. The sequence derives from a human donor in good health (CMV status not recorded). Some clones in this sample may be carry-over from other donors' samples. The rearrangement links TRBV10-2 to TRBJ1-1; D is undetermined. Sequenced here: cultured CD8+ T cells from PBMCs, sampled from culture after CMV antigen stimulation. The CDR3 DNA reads TGCGCCAGCAGTGAGTCGTCCACTGAAGCTTTCTTT. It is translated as CASSESSTEAFF.